A single sample is the source of the 9 T cell receptor beta chains below, sequenced in a study of cytomegalovirus exposure and HLA in healthy donors. PCR employed 60 Vbeta and 13 Jbeta primers. Method: immunoSEQ multiplex PCR; TCRdb's copy keeps in-frame clones and lacks some. The table has about 100,000 clones, roughly 79% seen once. The sequenced sample was PBMCs. The receptors originated from a woman aged 40 to 49 in good health and CMV-seronegative.

V gene TRBV18 combines with J gene TRBJ2-5; 12 bases line up with TRBD2. The end of the DNA fits TRBJ2-7 better, so the J call may be wrong. The CDR3 length is 16 residues. The germline CDR1 and CDR2 sequences are KGHSH and LQKENI. The CDR3 protein is CASSPPGLAGSYEQYF. In DNA form, the CDR3 reads TGTGCCAGCTCACCGCCGGGACTAGCGGGTTCCTACGAGCAGTACTTC.

CDR3 nucleotide sequence: TGTGCCAGCAGTGAAAGCTCAGGCCAATACCTCTTTAGCAATCAGCCCCAGCATTTT. Translation: CASSESSGQYLFSNQPQHF. The chain joins TRBV6-1 to TRBJ1-5; D call uncertain. In germline, CDR1 is MNHNS, CDR2 SASEGT. This CDR3 comprises 19 residues. Between the trimmed V and J ends, which lost 2 bases and 0 bases, there was a span of 20 bases.

This clone is a singleton in its sample. The chain links TRBV28 to TRBJ2-2; the D gene is possibly TRBD2 (6 bases). In germline, CDR1 is MDHEN, CDR2 SYDVKM. CDR3 size: 14 residues. V gave up 6 bases and J gave up 3 bases, with 11 bases separating them. In nucleotides, the CDR3 is TGTGCCAGCAGAGGCGGGAAAGACACCGGGGAGCTGTTTTTT. Its translation: CASRGGKDTGELFF.

The chain employs TRBV7-9 and TRBJ2-3, with D maybe TRBD1 (6 bases). Trimming removed 0 bases from V and 1 base from J, with 14 bases in between. The CDR3 covers 17 residues. The germline V gene has CDR1 SEHNR and CDR2 FQNEAQ (reference sequence). Here the CDR3 DNA reads TGTGCCAGCAGCTTAGCGCGAGGGGGTGTCCGCACAGATACGCAGTATTTT. Its protein product is CASSLARGGVRTDTQYF. The full variable domain, rest sourced from reference TRBV7-9 and TRBJ2-3, is DTGVSQNPRHKITKRGQNVTFRCDPISEHNRLYWYRQTLGQGPEFLTYFQNEAQLEKSRLLSDRFSAERPKGSFSTLEIQRTEQGDSAMYLCASSLARGGVRTDTQYFGPGTRLTVL.

V is TRBV28 and J is TRBJ1-4; D is unresolved. The CDR3 is 14 amino acids. CDR1 is MDHEN, CDR2 SYDVKM, per germline. V lost 5 bases and J lost 2, with 9 bases in between. The CDR3 region is CASSAPGTNEKLFF. In nucleotides, the CDR3 is TGTGCCAGCAGTGCGCCCGGGACTAATGAAAAACTGTTTTTT.

Only one count was recorded for this clone. The junction shows a germline mismatch at one end, possibly a read error. The J gene is TRBJ2-5, the V gene TRBV7-9; D not certain. The germline V gene encodes CDR1 SEHNR and CDR2 FQNEAQ (reference sequence). The CDR3 is 13 amino acids. In DNA, the CDR3 is TGTTCCAGCAGACCTACCACTCAAGAGACCCAGTACTTC. It is translated as CSSRPTTQETQYF.

The rearrangement uses TRBV7-9 and TRBJ2-3, with a weak D call TRBD1 (5 bases). V was cut by 5 bases and J by 0 bases, with 15 bases left in between. Looked up from germline, CDR1 is SEHNR and CDR2 is FQNEAQ (reference sequence). The CDR3 totals 16 residues. The CDR3 DNA reads as TGTGCCAGCAGCCCCCCCAGGGCCTCTAGCACAGATACGCAGTATTTT. This codes for CASSPPRASSTDTQYF.

CDR3 coding DNA: TGTGCCAGCAGCGTGGGGCGGGGCTCCGGGGTAGGGGAGACCCAGTACTTC. It yields the protein CASSVGRGSGVGETQYF. The chain has TRBV9 and TRBJ2-5, with D tentatively TRBD2 (6 bases). V was trimmed by 2 bases and J by 5 bases, leaving 22 bases between them. This CDR3 is 17 amino acids long. Per the germline V gene, CDR1 is SGDLS and CDR2 is YYNGEE.

This clone appeared a single time. V gene TRBV28 combines with J gene TRBJ1-5; 10 bases match TRBD1. The CDR3 runs 16 residues. The trim removed 6 bases at V and 7 bases at J, leaving 12 bases unmatched. The germline V gene encodes CDR1 MDHEN and CDR2 SYDVKM. The CDR3 DNA sequence: TGTGCCAGCAGACCTGAGACGGACAGGGGGTTCCAGCCCCAGCATTTT. Protein: CASRPETDRGFQPQHF.